These 21 T cell receptor beta chains were sequenced from one sample in a study of CD8 T cells in ankylosing spondylitis. Findings and caveats of the study: A TCR beta motif of 8 or 9 highly homologous variants appeared characteristic of ankylosing spondylitis blood.

These TCRs are of unknown antigen specificity. TCRdb re-derived calls from the 5' RACE reads in MiXCR, one entry per CDR3 protein. The sample carries over 700,000 distinct CDR3 sequences, 19% recorded once. The specimen was blood, either unsorted or a sorted T cell fraction (not recorded which). The receptor set was obtained from a male donor with ankylosing spondylitis.

This clonotype was detected a few times. The V gene is TRBV29-1, the J gene TRBJ2-6; D unclear. Trimming removed 4 bases at V and 2 bases at J, with 12 bases between. Germline CDR1 SQVTM, CDR2 ANQGSEA. CDR3 length equals 15 residues. The CDR3 protein is CSVASPFTGANVLTF. CDR3 nucleotide sequence: TGCAGCGTTGCAAGTCCCTTCACTGGGGCCAACGTCCTGACTTTC. Drawing the rest from reference TRBV29-1 and TRBJ2-6, the complete variable domain is SAVISQKPSRDICQRGTSLTIQCQVDSQVTMMFWYRQQPGQSLTLIATANQGSEATYESGFVIDKFPISRPNLTFSTLTVSNMSPEDSSIYLCSVASPFTGANVLTFGAGSRLTVL.

This clonotype has a handful of counts. The chain links TRBV2 to TRBJ2-1; 8 bases map to TRBD2. The length of the CDR3 is 15 residues. V lost 7 bases, J lost 2 bases, and 7 bases stayed unmatched. Germline V lookup: CDR1 SNHLY, CDR2 FYNNEI. CDR3 protein: CASTPGLDPYNEQFF. DNA for the CDR3: TGTGCCAGCACTCCGGGACTAGACCCCTACAATGAGCAGTTCTTC. The full variable domain, with the rest looked up from reference TRBV2 and TRBJ2-1, is EPEVTQTPSHQVTQMGQEVILRCVPISNHLYFYWYRQILGQKVEFLVSFYNNEISEKSEIFDDQFSVERPDGSNFTLKIRSTKLEDSAMYFCASTPGLDPYNEQFFGPGTRLTVL.

In nucleotides, the CDR3 is TGTGCCAGCAGCCCCGCAGGGTTGGATTCACCCCTCCACTTT. Amino acids: CASSPAGLDSPLHF. The chain employs TRBV12-3 or TRBV12-4 and TRBJ1-6, with a weak D call TRBD1 (5 bases). Trimming removed 6 bases from V and 8 bases from J, with 14 bases in between. CDR3 length equals 14 residues.

With regard to this clonotype: This may be a read error: a much more frequent sequence differs by one nucleotide. J is TRBJ2-1 and V is TRBV27, with a weak D call TRBD2 (6 bases). CDR1 MNHEY and CDR2 SMNVEV come from the germline V gene (reference sequence). The CDR3 loop spans 14 amino acids. The CDR3 DNA follows: TGTGCCGGCAGTCCTTCAGCGGGCTACAATGAGCAGTTCTTC. This sequence encodes CAGSPSAGYNEQFF.

This clonotype was counted between two and nine times. This rearrangement joins TRBV19 to TRBJ2-7; no clear D. The CDR3 consists of 11 residues. V lost 6 bases to trimming and J lost 4 bases, with 7 bases between them. Germline assignment: CDR1 LNHDA and CDR2 SQIVND (reference sequence). In nucleotides, the CDR3 is TGTGCCAGTAGATGGGGTTACGAGCAGTACTTC. This translates into CASRWGYEQYF.

CDR3: CASSLGVTGGVEQYF. The CDR3 coding sequence is TGTGCCAGCAGTTTAGGGGTGACAGGGGGCGTCGAGCAGTACTTC. The chain combines TRBV27 with TRBJ2-7; 10 bases line up with TRBD1. With V trimmed by 2 bases and J by 6 bases, 7 bases remained unmatched. Germline loops: CDR1 MNHEY, CDR2 SMNVEV (reference sequence). This CDR3 contains 15 residues.

The V gene is TRBV4-1, the J gene TRBJ1-2; 8 nucleotides match TRBD1. Germline CDR1 MGHRA, CDR2 YSYEKL. V lost 0 bases and J lost 6; bases outside the gene matches: 6. The CDR3 is 15 amino acids. This CDR3 reads CASSQEGLTGDGYTF. CDR3 in DNA: TGCGCCAGCAGCCAAGAGGGCCTGACAGGGGATGGCTACACCTTC.

This clonotype was seen only a few times. The chain has TRBV5-1 and TRBJ1-1, with D unresolved. The CDR3 loop spans 13 amino acids. CDR1 is SGHRS and CDR2 is YFSETQ in the germline V gene. V dropped 4 bases and J dropped 0 bases, with 7 bases sitting between them. CDR3 nucleotides: TGCGCCAGCAGCCCGTGGGTGAACACTGAAGCTTTCTTT. Residues: CASSPWVNTEAFF.

J is TRBJ1-5 and V is TRBV20-1, with 8 bases that match TRBD1. V shed 2 bases and J 6 bases; nucleotides not matched to a gene: 9. The CDR3 has 15 amino acids. The germline CDR1 and CDR2 sequences are DFQATT and SNEGSKA (reference sequence). The CDR3 region has the DNA TGCAGTGCTAGACGTGGCCAACAGGGGGGTCAGCCCCAGCATTTT. It specifies CSARRGQQGGQPQHF.

This chain uses TRBV5-1 with TRBJ1-2; 9 positions match TRBD1. Germline trimming cut 4 bases from V and 5 bases from J; bases unmatched to any gene: 9. Germline values: CDR1 SGHRS, CDR2 YFSETQ. The CDR3 has 15 amino acids. Here the CDR3 reads CASSPQGAQQYGYTF. In DNA form, the CDR3 reads TGCGCCAGCAGCCCACAGGGGGCGCAACAGTATGGCTACACCTTC.

In DNA, the CDR3 is TGTGCCAGCAGTTTTGTGGGGTTCGACACCGGGGAGCTGTTTTTT. The encoded protein is CASSFVGFDTGELFF. The chain carries TRBV27 and TRBJ2-2; D is ambiguous. The V end was cut by 3 bases, the J end by 3 bases, with 11 bases between. CDR3 size: 15 residues. From germline, CDR1 is MNHEY and CDR2 SMNVEV (reference sequence).

This clonotype appeared a few times. The chain joins TRBV4-1 to TRBJ2-7; 8 nucleotides match TRBD2. The J segment lost 4 bases and the V segment lost 4 bases, leaving 18 bases of the junction unmatched. The CDR3 runs to 18 residues. CDR1 is MGHRA, CDR2 YSYEKL, per germline. The CDR3 coding sequence is TGCGCCAGCAGCCCGCTGGGAGCGGGGGCCCGTAGCCCATACGAGCAGTACTTC. Amino acid sequence: CASSPLGAGARSPYEQYF.

This sequence joins TRBV5-1 and TRBJ2-3; no definite D call. This CDR3 is built from 14 residues. V gave up 3 bases and J gave up 3 bases, with 11 bases separating them. Germline V gene data show CDR1 as SGHRS and CDR2 as YFSETQ. The CDR3, as DNA: TGCGCCAGCAGCTGGACCGTAGGAACAGATACGCAGTATTTT. Residues: CASSWTVGTDTQYF.

V is TRBV20-1 and J is TRBJ2-1; 7 bases map to TRBD1. The junction had 5 bases not matched to a gene; V was cut back by 0 bases and J by 3 bases. There are 15 residues in the CDR3. Per germline, CDR1 DFQATT and CDR2 SNEGSKA (reference sequence). The DNA of the CDR3 is TGCAGTGCTAGAGAACCAGGGGGTATCTACAATGAGCAGTTCTTC. Amino acid sequence: CSAREPGGIYNEQFF.

CDR3 protein: CASSPLQENTEAFF. In DNA, the CDR3 is TGTGCCAGCTCACCATTGCAGGAGAACACTGAAGCTTTCTTT. The V call is TRBV18, the J call TRBJ1-1; D unclear. V was clipped by 2 bases and J by 1 base, with 8 bases between them. This CDR3 comprises 14 residues. Germline V gene data show CDR1 as KGHSH and CDR2 as LQKENI.

This clonotype was detected only a few times. V is TRBV27 and J is TRBJ2-5; 9 bases agree with TRBD2. Looked up from germline, CDR1 is MNHEY and CDR2 is SMNVEV (reference sequence). This CDR3 has 15 amino acids. Trimming took 4 bases from V and 5 from J; bases not matched to a gene: 8. The CDR3 DNA sequence: TGTGCCAGCAGTTATATAGCGGGAGATTGGGAGACCCAGTACTTC. This translates into CASSYIAGDWETQYF.

This clonotype was seen only a few times. This rearrangement joins TRBV12-3 or TRBV12-4 to TRBJ2-5; 8 nucleotides match TRBD1. V lost 4 bases to trimming and J lost 5 bases; unmatched junction nucleotides: 6. The CDR3 covers 14 residues. This CDR3 reads CASSWDRFDETQYF. The CDR3 nucleotides are TGTGCCAGCAGTTGGGACAGGTTCGATGAGACCCAGTACTTC.

Written as DNA, the CDR3 is TGTGCCAGCAGCGTAGGGGTAGACGAAGCTCCGCAGTATTTT. This gives the protein CASSVGVDEAPQYF. The V and J genes are TRBV9 and TRBJ2-3; D is undetermined. Trimming removed 0 bases from V and 10 bases from J, with 15 bases in between. The CDR3 length is 14 residues. Germline V gives CDR1 SGDLS, CDR2 YYNGEE.

This chain joins TRBV4-1 and TRBJ2-3; TRBD1 agrees at 7 bases. Germline lookup yields CDR1 MGHRA and CDR2 YSYEKL. J gave up 3 bases and V 1 base, and 7 bases lay outside the gene matches. The length of the CDR3 is 16 residues. CDR3 in amino acids: CASSQAPTGLTDTQYF. CDR3 bases: TGCGCCAGCAGCCAAGCCCCGACAGGGCTGACAGATACGCAGTATTTT.

The rearrangement joins TRBV4-1 to TRBJ2-7, with 8 bases matching TRBD2. The CDR3 covers 16 residues. CDR1 MGHRA and CDR2 YSYEKL come from the germline V gene. V shed 0 bases, J shed 7 bases, and the junction held 11 bases outside the gene matches. Here the CDR3 DNA reads TGCGCCAGCAGCCAAGAAGTCCCCGGGGGGGCGGGGGAGCAGTACTTC. It yields the protein CASSQEVPGGAGEQYF.

CDR3 amino acids: CASRSGIRSYTF. The DNA of the CDR3 is TGTGCCAGCAGGTCGGGGATCAGAAGCTACACCTTC. The J gene is TRBJ1-2, the V gene TRBV6-2 or TRBV6-3; D not resolved. This CDR3 has 12 residues. V lost 6 bases and J lost 9, with 14 bases in between. Per germline, CDR1 MNHEY and CDR2 SVGEGT.